Following are 27 T cell receptor beta chains from one sample sequenced in a study of cytomegalovirus exposure and HLA in healthy donors. In the PCR, 60 Vbeta and 13 Jbeta primers were used. Generated by immunoSEQ multiplex PCR, the TCRdb table keeps only in-frame clones and is missing some. The sample shows about 180,000 clones, over 65% of them seen only once. Sequencing was carried out using PBMCs. All receptors come from a man aged 60 to 69 in good health and CMV-seronegative.

This chain links TRBV18 with TRBJ2-3, with 12 bases matching TRBD2. The CDR3 has 16 amino acids. With 4 bases clipped from V and 6 bases from J, the junction kept 8 bases outside the gene matches. Germline-derived CDR1 and CDR2 are KGHSH and LQKENI. CDR3: CASSQASGGASDTQYF. The CDR3 DNA reads as TGTGCCAGCTCACAAGCTAGCGGGGGGGCTTCGGATACGCAGTATTTT.

This chain uses TRBV19 with TRBJ2-7; D is uncertain. V was cut by 3 bases and J by 0 bases, with 9 bases left in between. CDR1 LNHDA and CDR2 SQIVND come from the germline V gene (reference sequence). The CDR3 extends over 14 amino acids. In DNA form, the CDR3 reads TGTGCCAGTAGTATGTCACTTAGCTCCTACGAGCAGTACTTC. Protein sequence: CASSMSLSSYEQYF.

This clone was counted once. The CDR3 here is CSVAATGANYGYTF. Here the CDR3 DNA reads TGCAGCGTCGCAGCGACAGGGGCTAACTATGGCTACACCTTC. The chain recombines TRBV29-1 with TRBJ1-2; 8 bases align to TRBD1. The germline CDR1 and CDR2 sequences are SQVTM and ANQGSEA. The V segment lost 6 bases and the J segment 0 bases; nucleotides outside the gene matches: 6. The CDR3 length is 14 residues.

The chain uses TRBV9 and TRBJ2-2; 9 bases are shared with TRBD1. CDR1 is SGDLS, CDR2 YYNGEE, per germline. V gave up 3 bases and J gave up 6 bases; unmatched junction bases: 3. The CDR3 runs to 14 residues. The DNA of the CDR3 is TGTGCCAGCAGCGCGACAGGGGGTGCCGGGGAGCTGTTTTTT. It is translated as CASSATGGAGELFF.

This clone was seen only a few times. The gene calls are TRBV7-6 and TRBJ1-4; the match to TRBD1 covers 10 bases. V shed 3 bases, J shed 7 bases, and the junction held 5 bases outside the gene matches. The CDR3 sequence is 15 residues long. Germline CDR1 reads SGHVS; CDR2 reads FNYEAQ. In DNA, the CDR3 is TGTGCCAGCAGCTTGGGACAGGGGATAAGTGAAAAACTGTTTTTT. Its protein product is CASSLGQGISEKLFF. Combining the CDR3 with reference TRBV7-6 and TRBJ1-4 gives the whole variable domain GAGVSQSPRYKVTKRGQDVALRCDPISGHVSLYWYRQALGQGPEFLTYFNYEAQQDKSGLPNDRFSAERPEGSISTLTIQRTEQRDSAMYRCASSLGQGISEKLFFGSGTQLSVL.

The table lists this clone with a few counts. This chain joins TRBV28 and TRBJ2-5; D is possibly TRBD2 (6 bases). With 8 bases removed from V and 9 bases from J, the gap between germline ends came to 19 bases. The CDR3 is 13 residues long. Per the germline V gene, CDR1 is MDHEN and CDR2 is SYDVKM. The CDR3: CASAPGGVPAQYF. The CDR3 DNA reads as TGTGCCAGCGCTCCTGGAGGGGTACCGGCCCAGTACTTC.

The genes are TRBV4-3 and TRBJ2-2; D is unclear. Trimming cost V 2 bases and J 6 bases, with 4 bases left between them. Germline V lookup: CDR1 LGHNA, CDR2 YSLEER. The CDR3 consists of 12 residues. The CDR3 DNA is TGCGCCAGCAGCCAACGGGCCGGGGAGCTGTTTTTT. The encoded protein is CASSQRAGELFF.

The chain combines TRBV19 with TRBJ1-4; D remains ambiguous. The CDR3 runs 13 residues. Germline V lookup: CDR1 LNHDA, CDR2 SQIVND (reference sequence). Trimming took off 2 bases at V and 5 bases at J, with 6 bases between the two ends. The CDR3 loop is CASSIRENEKLFF. The CDR3 nucleotides are TGTGCCAGTAGTATACGCGAAAATGAAAAACTGTTTTTT.

This clone has a single count. The chain employs TRBV19 and TRBJ2-2, with a tentative D call TRBD2 (6 bases). Trimming took 3 bases from V and 1 from J, leaving 9 bases between them. The germline V gene has CDR1 LNHDA and CDR2 SQIVND (reference sequence). This CDR3 region has 15 residues. The CDR3 region is CASSILGGNTGELFF. In nucleotides, the CDR3 is TGTGCCAGTAGTATCCTGGGGGGGAACACCGGGGAGCTGTTTTTT.

V usage is TRBV18 and J usage is TRBJ1-1; D is unresolved. Germline values: CDR1 KGHSH, CDR2 LQKENI. The V end lost 6 bases, the J end lost 4 bases, and 9 bases lay between the germline ends. The length of the CDR3 is 12 residues. CDR3 sequence: CASSPTSTEAFF. The CDR3 nucleotides read TGTGCCAGCTCCCCCACAAGCACTGAAGCTTTCTTT.

CDR3 sequence: CASSPRGEQETQYF. DNA for the CDR3: TGCGCCAGCAGCCCCCGGGGAGAGCAAGAGACCCAGTACTTC. The chain uses TRBV5-1 and TRBJ2-5; a possible D gene is TRBD2 (5 bases). Between the trimmed V and J ends, which lost 4 bases and 2 bases, there was a span of 12 bases. Germline V gives CDR1 SGHRS, CDR2 YFSETQ. CDR3 length: 14 amino acids.

This clone was seen once. V gene TRBV13 combines with J gene TRBJ2-7, with D perhaps TRBD1 (5 bases). V lost 1 base and J lost 2, with 9 bases in between. This CDR3 spans 14 amino acids. In germline, CDR1 is PRHDT, CDR2 FYEKMQ (reference sequence). This chain's CDR3 is CASSLEGSTYEQYF. DNA for the CDR3: TGTGCCAGCAGCTTAGAGGGGTCGACCTACGAGCAGTACTTC. The full variable domain, with the rest looked up from reference TRBV13 and TRBJ2-7, is AAGVIQSPRHLIKEKRETATLKCYPIPRHDTVYWYQQGPGQDPQFLISFYEKMQSDKGSIPDRFSAQQFSDYHSELNMSSLELGDSALYFCASSLEGSTYEQYFGPGTRLTVT.

The chain uses TRBV18 and TRBJ2-5; 11 bases map to TRBD1. The DNA end is more similar to TRBJ2-7, so the J call may be wrong. The germline gives CDR1 KGHSH, CDR2 LQKENI. CDR3 length: 14 residues. The CDR3 sequence is CASSPMGQGDEQYF. CDR3 DNA sequence: TGTGCCAGCTCACCCATGGGACAGGGGGACGAGCAGTACTTC.

The rearrangement links TRBV7-9 to TRBJ1-1; no reliable D call. V lost 2 bases and J lost 0, with 10 bases in between. There are 15 residues in the CDR3. Looked up from germline, CDR1 is SEHNR and CDR2 is FQNEAQ (reference sequence). The CDR3 DNA follows: TGTGCCAGCAGCTTAATGGCAATACTGAACACTGAAGCTTTCTTT. Translating gives CASSLMAILNTEAFF.

A single count supports this clone. The rearrangement joins TRBV2 to TRBJ1-4; D unresolved. Trimming pared 3 bases from V and 5 bases from J, leaving 10 bases between. From germline, CDR1 is SNHLY and CDR2 FYNNEI. CDR3 length: 14 residues. The CDR3 DNA reads TGTGCCAGCAGTGACGGTAACCCAAATGAAAAACTGTTTTTT. This sequence encodes CASSDGNPNEKLFF.

CDR3 nucleotides: TGTGCCAGCAGCCCTTGGACAGGGCTGGACGAGCAGTACTTC. It specifies CASSPWTGLDEQYF. The chain is built from TRBV9 and TRBJ2-7, with 8 bases identical to TRBD1. The length of the CDR3 is 14 residues. Per germline, CDR1 SGDLS and CDR2 YYNGEE. V lost 4 bases and J lost 5; bases outside the gene matches: 8.

This sequence joins TRBV7-3 and TRBJ2-1, with D possibly matching TRBD1 (6 bases). Germline V gene lookup returns CDR1 SGHTA and CDR2 FQGTGA. V lost 6 bases to trimming and J lost 0 bases, with 15 bases between them. CDR3 length: 16 amino acids. The CDR3 DNA reads TGTGCCAGCAGTCGGACTCAGGGGAGCTCCTACAATGAGCAGTTCTTC. It codes for CASSRTQGSSYNEQFF.

This chain connects TRBV7-9 to TRBJ2-3, with 12 bases that match TRBD2. V was clipped by 7 bases and J by 2 bases; unmatched bases: 4. The CDR3 loop spans 15 amino acids. Germline-derived CDR1 and CDR2 are SEHNR and FQNEAQ (reference sequence). CDR3 residues: CASTSSGRVTDTQYF. The DNA for the CDR3 is TGTGCCAGCACCTCTAGCGGGAGGGTCACAGATACGCAGTATTTT.

V gene TRBV5-1 combines with J gene TRBJ1-2; TRBD1 agrees at 7 bases. The CDR3 loop spans 15 amino acids. Looked up from germline, CDR1 is SGHRS and CDR2 is YFSETQ. The V segment lost 0 bases and the J segment 7 bases; nucleotides outside the gene matches: 9. This CDR3 reads CASSLGQGVIGGYTF. CDR3 coding DNA: TGCGCCAGCAGCTTGGGCCAGGGGGTGATTGGTGGCTACACCTTC.

This clone was detected once. The chain links TRBV6-5 to TRBJ1-2, with TRBD1 matching 8 bases. CDR1 and CDR2 (germline): MNHEY, SVGAGI. V dropped 2 bases and J dropped 5; count of bases not matched to a gene: 4. There are 14 residues in the CDR3. The DNA for the CDR3 is TGTGCCAGCAGTTACCCACGACAGGGGTATGGCTACACCTTC. It translates to CASSYPRQGYGYTF.

Only a few counts were recorded for this clone. The chain combines TRBV2 with TRBJ2-7; 9 bases align to TRBD1. The V gene's germline CDR1 is SNHLY and CDR2 FYNNEI. J lost 1 base, V lost 7 bases, and 5 bases had no gene match. The CDR3 loop spans 14 amino acids. The CDR3 DNA is TGTGCCAGCAAATCGACAGGGGGGTCCTACGAGCAGTACTTC. Translated, it gives CASKSTGGSYEQYF.

The chain has TRBV14 and TRBJ2-1; 7 nucleotides line up with TRBD1. This CDR3 is 19 amino acids long. Germline V gives CDR1 SGHDN, CDR2 FVKESK. Trimming removed 1 base from V and 0 bases from J; junction bases left unmatched: 12. The CDR3 bases are TGTGCCAGCAGCCAAGGGGGCCCGGGACAGCTAAGCTCCTACAATGAGCAGTTCTTC. This translates into CASSQGGPGQLSSYNEQFF. Full variable domain (rest looked up from reference TRBV14 and TRBJ2-1): EAGVTQFPSHSVIEKGQTVTLRCDPISGHDNLYWYRRVMGKEIKFLLHFVKESKQDESGMPNNRFLAERTGGTYSTLKVQPAELEDSGVYFCASSQGGPGQLSSYNEQFFGPGTRLTVL.

The chain employs TRBV18 and TRBJ2-7; 7 bases align to TRBD2. The germline gives CDR1 KGHSH, CDR2 LQKENI. The CDR3 loop spans 12 amino acids. V shed 6 bases, J shed 5 bases, and the junction held 4 bases outside the gene matches. The CDR3 DNA follows: TGTGCCAGCTCTTCGGCGGGGGACGAGCAGTACTTC. Translated: CASSSAGDEQYF.

The chain couples TRBV5-1 to TRBJ2-7; the D is unclear. The CDR3 length is 14 residues. Germline loops: CDR1 SGHRS, CDR2 YFSETQ. V shed 5 bases and J shed 5 bases, with 17 bases lying between them. The CDR3: CASSSTRRFDEQYF. In nucleotides, the CDR3 is TGCGCCAGCAGTTCGACCCGGCGGTTTGACGAGCAGTACTTC.

This chain joins TRBV19 and TRBJ1-1; D might be TRBD1 (5 bases). Trimming pared 7 bases from V and 5 bases from J, leaving 26 bases between. The CDR3 is 17 amino acids. Germline CDR1 LNHDA, CDR2 SQIVND (reference sequence). CDR3 sequence reads: CASTRAGQRIIQTEAFF. CDR3 coding DNA: TGTGCCAGTACCCGAGCCGGACAAAGGATTATTCAGACTGAAGCTTTCTTT.

This sequence joins TRBV5-5 and TRBJ2-6; TRBD1 aligns across 10 bases. V was pared by 0 bases and J by 3 bases, with 3 bases of the junction left unmatched. The V gene's germline CDR1 is SGHKS and CDR2 YYEKEE (reference sequence). The CDR3 totals 17 residues. The CDR3: CASSLGQGAFGANVLTF. The DNA of the CDR3 is TGTGCCAGCAGCTTGGGACAGGGGGCGTTTGGGGCCAACGTCCTGACTTTC.

The CDR3 region is CASSLVMGLANNEQFF. The DNA of the CDR3 is TGCGCCAGCAGCTTGGTAATGGGACTAGCAAACAATGAGCAGTTCTTC. This chain links TRBV5-1 with TRBJ2-1; 9 positions match TRBD2. Germline assignment: CDR1 SGHRS and CDR2 YFSETQ. Trimming took 0 bases from V and 5 from J; bases not matched to a gene: 6. The CDR3 consists of 16 residues.